What follows describes a single T cell receptor (beta chain). It was around 10 milliliters of peripheral blood that were drawn from each donor. This entry is derived from a study of blood T cells in healthy people across ages. A J-beta primer mix and a sample-barcoded 5' primer were used in a second PCR of about 7 to 12 cycles. From the 5' RACE reads, TCRdb called clonotypes with MiXCR, one entry per CDR3 protein. The sample yields about 800,000 distinct CDR3 sequences, just under 25% seen once. V lost 3 bases to trimming and J lost 5 bases, with 16 bases between them. CDR3 length equals 15 residues. Germline V gives CDR1 MGHRA, CDR2 YSYEKL. In addition, the sample was reused for a study of T cells of mothers and their children.

The material sequenced was blood. The origin of this receptor is a boy between 5 and 17 years old in good health. The chain couples TRBV4-1 to TRBJ1-1; TRBD1 is a possible D gene (6 bases). The CDR3 DNA sequence: TGCGCCAGCAGCCAGGAGAAGGGGGAATGGACTGAAGCTTTCTTT. Residues: CASSQEKGEWTEAFF.